This TCR beta chain was identified during a study of T cells in Graves' hyperthyroidism and ophthalmopathy. Trimming left V 5 bases short and J 1 base short, with 14 bases between. The germline gives CDR1 SGHTA, CDR2 FQGTGA. The CDR3 loop spans 15 amino acids. This clonotype was seen ten or more times. Authors of the study amplified TCR beta CDR3 regions from RNA transcripts. The study used the HTBI primer set for a first-round RT-PCR of the TCR CDR3. Via MiXCR, TCRdb re-called the multiplex PCR reads, giving one row per CDR3 protein. The data show hundreds of thousands of distinct CDR3 sequences, roughly 13% seen once.

The chain uses TRBV7-3 and TRBJ2-5; a weak D match, TRBD1 (5 bases). Material for sequencing was blood. The source is a young woman with Graves' hyperthyroidism. CDR3 loop: CASSRSGHSQETQYF. The CDR3 region has the DNA TGTGCCAGCAGCCGATCTGGACACAGCCAAGAGACCCAGTACTTC.